These T cell receptor beta chains were read from a single sample in a study of OX40 agonist ivuxolimab in advanced cancers. Libraries were prepared by immunoSEQ multiplex PCR; TCRdb keeps only in-frame clonotypes and omits some of them. The sample lists 84,000 or so clones, nearly 90% seen once, with approximately 0.26% in the top ten. The material was CD4+ or CD8+ T cells sorted from blood, obtained in a trial of the OX40 agonist ivuxolimab. The receptors were sampled from an adult with an advanced solid tumor such as melanoma, head and neck, liver or kidney cancer. CDR3s include the opening cysteine and the closing phenylalanine or tryptophan. The D gene is left open where the match is weak. Only part of the rows carry a size: once, few, many, or a class if the clone is expanded.

- 15 TRBJ2-7 TRBV4-3 - TGCGCCAGCAGCCAAGAACGTCCGCTTCCCTACGAGCAGTACTTC CASSQERPLPYEQYF
- 18 TRBJ2-1 TRBV11-3 TRBD2 TGTGCCAGCAGCCCAGGAACTAGCGGGGGGCGCTCCTACAATGAGCAGTTCTTC CASSPGTSGGRSYNEQFF
- 16 TRBJ2-5 TRBV25-1 - TGTGCCAGCAGTGAAAGGGCATACCCCGCCGGGGAGACCCAGTACTTC CASSERAYPAGETQYF
- 15 TRBJ1-4 TRBV7-9 - TGTGCCAGCAGCTTTCCCTCGACAACTAATGAAAAACTGTTTTTT CASSFPSTTNEKLFF
- 18 TRBJ2-2 TRBV11-1 - TGTGCCAGCAGCTCAGGAAGTCCCGGGGGGCGCGACACCGGGGAGCTGTTTTTT CASSSGSPGGRDTGELFF
- 15 TRBJ1-1 TRBV7-8 - TGTGCCAGCAGCTTCCTGGGCAGGGGAGTGACTGAAGCTTTCTTT CASSFLGRGVTEAFF
- 15 TRBJ1-5 TRBV19 TRBD1 TGTGCCAGTAACTCGGGACAGGGAGGGTGGCAGCCCCAGCATTTT CASNSGQGGWQPQHF
- 18 TRBJ2-4 TRBV19 TRBD1 TGTGCCAGTAGTATGCCCGCGCTAGACAGGGTAACCAAAAACATTCAGTACTTC CASSMPALDRVTKNIQYF
few 16 TRBJ1-1 TRBV6-5 TRBD1 TGTGCCAGCAGTTACAAGGGGACAGGGGGCCTCGGCGAGGCTTTCTTT CASSYKGTGGLGEAFF
- 15 TRBJ2-7 TRBV7-2 - TGTGCCAGCAGCTTGGGCTTTGGGGGCTCCTACGAGCAGTACTTC CASSLGFGGSYEQYF
- 16 TRBJ2-3 TRBV4-2 - TGTGCCAGCAGCCAAGAGCTTCCCCCCCGCACAGATACGCAGTATTTT CASSQELPPRTDTQYF
- 15 TRBJ1-1 TRBV18 TRBD1 TGTGCCAGCTCACCTCAGACAGGGGGAGGAACTGAAGCTTTCTTT CASSPQTGGGTEAFF
- 15 TRBJ2-7 TRBV6-6 TRBD2 TGTGCCAGCAGACTCCTAGCGGGGCCACCTTACGAGCAGTACTTC CASRLLAGPPYEQYF
- 15 TRBJ2-1 TRBV4-3 TRBD1 TGCGCCAGCAGCAACCGGGACAGGGGATTCAATGAGCAGTTCTTC CASSNRDRGFNEQFF
- 12 TRBJ2-7 TRBV2 - TGTGCCAGCAGTGGGGCCGGCCACGAGCAGTACTTC CASSGAGHEQYF